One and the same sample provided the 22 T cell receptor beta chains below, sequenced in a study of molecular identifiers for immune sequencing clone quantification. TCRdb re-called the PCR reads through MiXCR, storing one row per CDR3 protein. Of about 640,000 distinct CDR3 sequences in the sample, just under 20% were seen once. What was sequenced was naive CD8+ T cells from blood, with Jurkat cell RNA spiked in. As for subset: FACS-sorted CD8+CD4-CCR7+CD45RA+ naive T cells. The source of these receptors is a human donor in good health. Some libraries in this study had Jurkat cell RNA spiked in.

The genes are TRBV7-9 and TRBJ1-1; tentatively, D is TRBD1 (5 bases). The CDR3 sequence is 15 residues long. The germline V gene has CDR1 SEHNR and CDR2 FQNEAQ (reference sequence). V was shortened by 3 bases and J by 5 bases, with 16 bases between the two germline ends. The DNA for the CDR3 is TGTGCCAGCAGCTTGTGGGGACGGGGTGATACTGAAGCTTTCTTT. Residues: CASSLWGRGDTEAFF.

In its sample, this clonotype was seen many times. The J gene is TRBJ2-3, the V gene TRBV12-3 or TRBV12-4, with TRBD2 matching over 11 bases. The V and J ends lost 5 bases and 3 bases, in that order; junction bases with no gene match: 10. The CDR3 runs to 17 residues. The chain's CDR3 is CASSPWRLAGGTDTQYF. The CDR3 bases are TGTGCCAGCAGTCCGTGGAGGCTAGCGGGAGGAACAGATACGCAGTATTTT.

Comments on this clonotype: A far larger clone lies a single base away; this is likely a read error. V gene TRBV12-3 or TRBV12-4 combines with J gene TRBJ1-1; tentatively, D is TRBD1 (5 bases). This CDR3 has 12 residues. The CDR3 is CGSSFGTSEAFF. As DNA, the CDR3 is TGTGGCAGCAGTTTTGGGACTTCTGAAGCTTTCTTT.

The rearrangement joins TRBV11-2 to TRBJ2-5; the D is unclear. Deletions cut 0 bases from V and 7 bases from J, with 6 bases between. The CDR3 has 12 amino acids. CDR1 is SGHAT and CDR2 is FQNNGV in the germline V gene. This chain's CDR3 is CASSLDGRTQYF. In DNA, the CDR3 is TGTGCCAGCAGCTTAGACGGTCGGACCCAGTACTTC.

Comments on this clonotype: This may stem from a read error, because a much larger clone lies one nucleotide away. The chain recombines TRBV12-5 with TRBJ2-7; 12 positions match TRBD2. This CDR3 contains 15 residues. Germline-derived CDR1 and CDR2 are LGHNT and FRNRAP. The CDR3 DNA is TGTGCTAGTGGTTTGGAAGGACTAGCGGGGTACGAGCTGTACTTC. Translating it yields CASGLEGLAGYELYF.

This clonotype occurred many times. This chain's CDR3 is CASSPYSGRPLTQYF. Written as DNA, the CDR3 is TGTGCCAGCAGTCCCTACAGCGGGAGGCCCTTGACCCAGTACTTC. The V gene is TRBV6-2 or TRBV6-3, the J gene TRBJ2-5; 9 nucleotides line up with TRBD2. CDR1 MNHEY and CDR2 SVGEGT come from the germline V gene. V lost 5 bases and J lost 7; bases outside the gene matches: 11. This CDR3 is 15 amino acids long.

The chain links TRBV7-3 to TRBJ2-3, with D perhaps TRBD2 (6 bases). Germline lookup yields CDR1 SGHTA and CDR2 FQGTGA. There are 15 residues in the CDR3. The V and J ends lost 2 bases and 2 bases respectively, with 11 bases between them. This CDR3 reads CASSLLSGFTDTQYF. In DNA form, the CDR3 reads TGTGCCAGCAGCTTACTTAGCGGATTCACAGATACGCAGTATTTT.

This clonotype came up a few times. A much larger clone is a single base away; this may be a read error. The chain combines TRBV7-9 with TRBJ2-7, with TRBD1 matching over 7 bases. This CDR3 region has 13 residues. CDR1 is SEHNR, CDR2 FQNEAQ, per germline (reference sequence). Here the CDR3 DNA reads TGTGCCTGCAGCCGGACAGGAACCTACGAGCAGTACTTC. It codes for CACSRTGTYEQYF.

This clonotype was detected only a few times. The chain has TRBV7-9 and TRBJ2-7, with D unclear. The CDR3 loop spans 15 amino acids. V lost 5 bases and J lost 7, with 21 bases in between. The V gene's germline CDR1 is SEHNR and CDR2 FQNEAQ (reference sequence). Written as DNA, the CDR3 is TGTGCCAGCAGCCCCTCGACCCTTACCCCATATGAGCAGTACTTC. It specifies CASSPSTLTPYEQYF. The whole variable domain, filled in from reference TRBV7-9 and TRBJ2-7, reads DTGVSQNPRHKITKRGQNVTFRCDPISEHNRLYWYRQTLGQGPEFLTYFQNEAQLEKSRLLSDRFSAERPKGSFSTLEIQRTEQGDSAMYLCASSPSTLTPYEQYFGPGTRLTVT.

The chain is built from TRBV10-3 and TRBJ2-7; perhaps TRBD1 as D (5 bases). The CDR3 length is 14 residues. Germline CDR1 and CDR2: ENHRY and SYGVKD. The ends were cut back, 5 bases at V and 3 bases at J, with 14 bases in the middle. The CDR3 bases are TGTGCCATCAGTCCTACAGGTGGGGACTACGAGCAGTACTTC. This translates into CAISPTGGDYEQYF.

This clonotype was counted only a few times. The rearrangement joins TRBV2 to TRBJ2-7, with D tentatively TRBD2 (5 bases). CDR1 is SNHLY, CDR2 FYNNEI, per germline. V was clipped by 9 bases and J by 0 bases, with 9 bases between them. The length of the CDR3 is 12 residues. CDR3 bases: TGTGCCAGTACGCGGGTCTCCTACGAGCAGTACTTC. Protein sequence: CASTRVSYEQYF. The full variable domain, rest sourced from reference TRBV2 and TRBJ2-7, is EPEVTQTPSHQVTQMGQEVILRCVPISNHLYFYWYRQILGQKVEFLVSFYNNEISEKSEIFDDQFSVERPDGSNFTLKIRSTKLEDSAMYFCASTRVSYEQYFGPGTRLTVT.

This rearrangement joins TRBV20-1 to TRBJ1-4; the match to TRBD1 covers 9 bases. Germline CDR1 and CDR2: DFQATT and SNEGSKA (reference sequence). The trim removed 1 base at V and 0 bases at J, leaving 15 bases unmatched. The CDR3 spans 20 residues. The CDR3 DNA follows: TGCAGTGCTAGAGCTGAAGGGACAGGGATCGAGGTATCAACTAATGAAAAACTGTTTTTT. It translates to CSARAEGTGIEVSTNEKLFF.

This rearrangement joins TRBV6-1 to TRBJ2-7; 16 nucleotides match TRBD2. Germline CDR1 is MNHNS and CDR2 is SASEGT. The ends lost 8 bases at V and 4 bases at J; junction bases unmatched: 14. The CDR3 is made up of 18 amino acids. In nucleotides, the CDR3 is TGTGCCAGCGGCCCCGGGACTAGCGGGAGGGCCTCCTCGTACGAGCAGTACTTC. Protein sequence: CASGPGTSGRASSYEQYF.

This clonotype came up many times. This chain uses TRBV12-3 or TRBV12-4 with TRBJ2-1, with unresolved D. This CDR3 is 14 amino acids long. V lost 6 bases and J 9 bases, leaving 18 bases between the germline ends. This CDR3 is CASRTPGEVGEQFF. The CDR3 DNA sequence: TGTGCCAGCAGGACTCCCGGCGAAGTAGGTGAGCAGTTCTTC.

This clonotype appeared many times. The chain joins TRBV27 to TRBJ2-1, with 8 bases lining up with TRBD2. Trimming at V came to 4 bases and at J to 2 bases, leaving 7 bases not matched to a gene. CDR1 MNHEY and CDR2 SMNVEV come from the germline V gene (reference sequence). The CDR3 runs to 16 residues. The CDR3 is CASSYTGGVAYNEQFF. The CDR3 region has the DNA TGTGCCAGCAGTTACACGGGGGGGGTTGCCTACAATGAGCAGTTCTTC.

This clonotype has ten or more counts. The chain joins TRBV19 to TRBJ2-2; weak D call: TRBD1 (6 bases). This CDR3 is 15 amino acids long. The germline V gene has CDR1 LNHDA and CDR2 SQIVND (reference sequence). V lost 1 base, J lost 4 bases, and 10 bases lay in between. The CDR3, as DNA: TGTGCCAGTAGTATAGGTAGCAGGGGCACCGGGGAGCTGTTTTTT. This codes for CASSIGSRGTGELFF. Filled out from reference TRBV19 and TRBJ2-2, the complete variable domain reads DGGITQSPKYLFRKEGQNVTLSCEQNLNHDAMYWYRQDPGQGLRLIYYSQIVNDFQKGDIAEGYSVSREKKESFPLTVTSAQKNPTAFYLCASSIGSRGTGELFFGEGSRLTVL.

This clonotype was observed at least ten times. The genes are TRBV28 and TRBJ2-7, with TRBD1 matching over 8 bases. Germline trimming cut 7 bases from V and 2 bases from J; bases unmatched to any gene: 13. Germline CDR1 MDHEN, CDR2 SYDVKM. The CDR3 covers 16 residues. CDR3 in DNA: TGTGCCAGCAACCAACCGACAGGGGCCGCCCCCTACGAGCAGTACTTC. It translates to CASNQPTGAAPYEQYF.

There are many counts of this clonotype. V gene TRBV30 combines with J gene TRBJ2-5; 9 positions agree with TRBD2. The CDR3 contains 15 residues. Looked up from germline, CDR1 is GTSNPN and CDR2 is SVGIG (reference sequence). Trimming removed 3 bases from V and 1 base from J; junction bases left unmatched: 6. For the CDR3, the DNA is TGTGCCTGGAGCCGACTAGCGGAAATCCAAGAGACCCAGTACTTC. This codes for CAWSRLAEIQETQYF.

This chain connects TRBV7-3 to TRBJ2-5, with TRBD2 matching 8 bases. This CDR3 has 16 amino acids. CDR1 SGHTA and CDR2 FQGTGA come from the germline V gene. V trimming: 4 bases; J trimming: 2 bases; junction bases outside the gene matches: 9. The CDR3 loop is CASSYLAGRPQETQYF. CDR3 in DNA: TGTGCCAGCAGCTATTTAGCGGGAAGGCCTCAAGAGACCCAGTACTTC.

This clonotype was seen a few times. The CDR3 DNA is TGTGCCAGCAGCGGACAGGGACTAGCGGACTACAATGAGCAGTTCTTC. Translation: CASSGQGLADYNEQFF. V gene TRBV9 combines with J gene TRBJ2-1; 11 bases agree with TRBD2. The CDR3 totals 16 residues. V shed 3 bases and J 3 bases; nucleotides not matched to a gene: 5. Per germline, CDR1 SGDLS and CDR2 YYNGEE.

The CDR3 reads CASSPRGYKQFF. The CDR3 bases are TGTGCCAGCTCACCACGGGGTTATAAGCAGTTCTTC. The chain has TRBV18 and TRBJ2-1, with D unresolved. In germline, CDR1 is KGHSH, CDR2 LQKENI. With 1 base removed from V and 11 bases from J, the gap between germline ends came to 9 bases. There are 12 residues in the CDR3.

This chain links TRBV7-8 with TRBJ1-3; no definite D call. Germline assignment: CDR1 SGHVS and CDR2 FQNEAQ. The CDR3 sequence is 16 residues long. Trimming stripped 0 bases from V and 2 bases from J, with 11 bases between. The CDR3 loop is CASSLAAVLTGNTIYF. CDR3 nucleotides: TGTGCCAGCAGCTTAGCCGCGGTACTTACTGGAAACACCATATATTTT. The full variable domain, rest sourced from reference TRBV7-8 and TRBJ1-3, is GAGVSQSPRYKVAKRGQDVALRCDPISGHVSLFWYQQALGQGPEFLTYFQNEAQLDKSGLPSDRFFAERPEGSVSTLKIQRTQQEDSAVYLCASSLAAVLTGNTIYFGEGSWLTVV.